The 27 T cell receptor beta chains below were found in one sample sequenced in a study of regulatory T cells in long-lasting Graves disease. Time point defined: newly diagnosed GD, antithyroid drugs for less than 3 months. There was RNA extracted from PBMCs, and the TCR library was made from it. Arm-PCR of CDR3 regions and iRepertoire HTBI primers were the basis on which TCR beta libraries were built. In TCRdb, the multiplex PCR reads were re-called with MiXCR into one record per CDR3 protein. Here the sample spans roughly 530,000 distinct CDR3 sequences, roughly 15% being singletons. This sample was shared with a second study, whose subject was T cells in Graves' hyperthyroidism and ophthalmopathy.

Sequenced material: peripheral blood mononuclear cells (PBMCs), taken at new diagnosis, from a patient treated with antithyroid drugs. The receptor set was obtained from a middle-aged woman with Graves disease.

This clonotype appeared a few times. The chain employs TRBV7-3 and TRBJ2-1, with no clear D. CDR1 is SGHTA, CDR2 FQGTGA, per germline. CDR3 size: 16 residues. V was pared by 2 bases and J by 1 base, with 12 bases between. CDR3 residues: CASSLESSHSYNEQFF. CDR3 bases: TGTGCCAGCAGCTTAGAAAGCTCCCATTCCTACAATGAGCAGTTCTTC.

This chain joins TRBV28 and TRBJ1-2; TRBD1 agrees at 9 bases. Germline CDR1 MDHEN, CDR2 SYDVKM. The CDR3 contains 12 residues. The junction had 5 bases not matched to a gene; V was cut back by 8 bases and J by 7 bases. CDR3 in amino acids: CASSNRGPGYTF. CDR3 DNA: TGTGCCAGCTCCAACAGGGGGCCTGGCTACACCTTC.

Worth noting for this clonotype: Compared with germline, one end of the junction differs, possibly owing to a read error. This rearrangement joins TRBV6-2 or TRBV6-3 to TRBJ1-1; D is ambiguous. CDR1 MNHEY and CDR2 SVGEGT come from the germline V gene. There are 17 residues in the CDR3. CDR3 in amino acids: CASSYRDTMGKNTGAFF. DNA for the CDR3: TGTGCCAGCAGTTACCGAGACACGATGGGGAAGAACACTGGAGCTTTCTTT.

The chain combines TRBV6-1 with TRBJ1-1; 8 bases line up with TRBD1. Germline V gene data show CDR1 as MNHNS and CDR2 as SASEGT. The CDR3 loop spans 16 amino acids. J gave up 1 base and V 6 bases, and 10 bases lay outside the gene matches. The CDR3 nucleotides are TGTGCCAGCAGAGTATGGTTTCAGGGGGCGAACACTGAAGCTTTCTTT. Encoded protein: CASRVWFQGANTEAFF.

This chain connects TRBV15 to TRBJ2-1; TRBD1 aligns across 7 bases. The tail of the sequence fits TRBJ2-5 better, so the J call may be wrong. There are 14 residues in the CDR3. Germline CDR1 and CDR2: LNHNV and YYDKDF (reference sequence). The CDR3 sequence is CATSPSGTEETQYF. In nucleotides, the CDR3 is TGTGCCACCAGTCCCTCCGGGACAGAAGAGACCCAGTACTTC.

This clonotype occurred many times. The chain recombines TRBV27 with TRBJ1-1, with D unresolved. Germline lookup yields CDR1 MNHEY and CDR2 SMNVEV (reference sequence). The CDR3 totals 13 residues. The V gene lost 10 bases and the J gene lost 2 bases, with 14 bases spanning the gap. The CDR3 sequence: CATLGLGNTEAFF. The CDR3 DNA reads TGTGCCACCCTTGGGCTCGGTAACACTGAAGCTTTCTTT.

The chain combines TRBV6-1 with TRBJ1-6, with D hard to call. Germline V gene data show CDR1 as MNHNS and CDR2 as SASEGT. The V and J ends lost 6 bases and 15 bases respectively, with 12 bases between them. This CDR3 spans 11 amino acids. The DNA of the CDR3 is TGTGCCAGCAGCCTAGCCCTAAGCCTCCACTTT. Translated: CASSLALSLHF.

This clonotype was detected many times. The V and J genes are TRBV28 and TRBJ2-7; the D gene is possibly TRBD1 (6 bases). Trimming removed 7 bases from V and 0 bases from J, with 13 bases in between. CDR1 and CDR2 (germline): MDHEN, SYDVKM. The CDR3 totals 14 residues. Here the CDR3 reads CASTTGPSSYEQYF. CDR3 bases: TGTGCCAGCACGACAGGCCCCAGCTCCTACGAGCAGTACTTC.

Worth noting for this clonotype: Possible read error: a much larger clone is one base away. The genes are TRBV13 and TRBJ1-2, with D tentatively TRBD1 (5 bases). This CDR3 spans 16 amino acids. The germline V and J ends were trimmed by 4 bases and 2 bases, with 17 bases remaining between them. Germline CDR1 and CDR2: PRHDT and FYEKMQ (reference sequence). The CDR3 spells CASSSFGRGRNYGYTF. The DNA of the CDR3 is TGTGCCAGCAGCTCCTTCGGACGGGGACGAAACTATGGCTACACCTTC.

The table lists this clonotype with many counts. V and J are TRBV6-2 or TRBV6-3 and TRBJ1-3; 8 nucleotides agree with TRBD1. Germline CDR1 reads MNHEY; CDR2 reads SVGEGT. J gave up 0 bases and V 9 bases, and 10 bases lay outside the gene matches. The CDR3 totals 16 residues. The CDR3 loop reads CASHSKGQASGNTIYF. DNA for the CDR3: TGTGCCAGTCACTCAAAGGGACAGGCCTCTGGAAACACCATATATTTT.

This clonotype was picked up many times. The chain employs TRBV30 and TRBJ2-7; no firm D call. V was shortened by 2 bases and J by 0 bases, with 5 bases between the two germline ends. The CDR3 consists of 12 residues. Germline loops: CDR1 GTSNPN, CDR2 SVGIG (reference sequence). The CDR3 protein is CAWSPSSYEQYF. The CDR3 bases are TGTGCCTGGAGTCCCTCCTCCTACGAGCAGTACTTC.

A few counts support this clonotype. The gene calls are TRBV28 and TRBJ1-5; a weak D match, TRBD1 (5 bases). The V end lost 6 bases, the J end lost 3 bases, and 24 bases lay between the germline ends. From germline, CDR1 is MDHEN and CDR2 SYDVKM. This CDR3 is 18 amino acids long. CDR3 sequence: CASSFRGIGTYDNQPQHF. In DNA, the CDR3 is TGTGCCAGCAGCTTTAGGGGAATCGGGACCTACGACAATCAGCCCCAGCATTTT.

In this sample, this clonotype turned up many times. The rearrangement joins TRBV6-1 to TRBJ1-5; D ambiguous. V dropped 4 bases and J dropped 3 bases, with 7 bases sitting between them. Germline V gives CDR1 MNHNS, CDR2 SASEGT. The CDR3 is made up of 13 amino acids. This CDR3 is CASSVAANQPQHF. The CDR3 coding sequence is TGTGCCAGCAGTGTGGCAGCCAATCAGCCCCAGCATTTT.

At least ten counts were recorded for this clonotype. CDR3 region: CAWTSQFNTEAFF. Here the CDR3 DNA reads TGTGCCTGGACATCACAGTTTAACACTGAAGCTTTCTTT. The rearrangement uses TRBV30 and TRBJ1-1; the D is unclear. This CDR3 is 13 amino acids long. Trimming stripped 4 bases from V and 2 bases from J, with 11 bases between. The germline CDR1 and CDR2 sequences are GTSNPN and SVGIG (reference sequence).

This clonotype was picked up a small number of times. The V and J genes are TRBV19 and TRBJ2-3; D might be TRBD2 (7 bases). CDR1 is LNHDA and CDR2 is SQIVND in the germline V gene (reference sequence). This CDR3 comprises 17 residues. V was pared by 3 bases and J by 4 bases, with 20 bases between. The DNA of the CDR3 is TGTGCCAGTAGTATTTTGGGGCGGGGGCTCCAGGCAGATACGCAGTATTTT. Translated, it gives CASSILGRGLQADTQYF.

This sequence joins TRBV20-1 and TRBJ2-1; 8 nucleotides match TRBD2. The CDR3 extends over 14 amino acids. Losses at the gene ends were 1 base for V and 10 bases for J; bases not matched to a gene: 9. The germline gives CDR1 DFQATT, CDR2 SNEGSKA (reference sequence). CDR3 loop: CSARALRGVQEQFF. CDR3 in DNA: TGCAGTGCTAGAGCCTTGCGGGGGGTGCAGGAGCAGTTCTTC.

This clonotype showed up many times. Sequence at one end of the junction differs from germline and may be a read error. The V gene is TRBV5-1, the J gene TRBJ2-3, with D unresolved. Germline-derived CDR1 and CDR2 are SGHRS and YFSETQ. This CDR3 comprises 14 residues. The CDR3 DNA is TGTGCCAGCAGCTTGGCGGCCCCCACAGATACGCAGTATTTT. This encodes CASSLAAPTDTQYF.

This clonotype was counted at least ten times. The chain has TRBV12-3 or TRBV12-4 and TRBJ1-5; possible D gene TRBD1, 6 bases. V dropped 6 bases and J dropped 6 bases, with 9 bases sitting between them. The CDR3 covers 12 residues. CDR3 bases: TGTGCCAGCAGGGAGGGGGGTCAGCCCCAGCATTTT. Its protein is CASREGGQPQHF.

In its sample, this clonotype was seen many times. The CDR3 spells CASSVGQQNIQYF. The CDR3 nucleotides are TGTGCCAGCAGCGTGGGACAGCAAAACATTCAGTACTTC. This rearrangement joins TRBV27 to TRBJ2-4, with 7 bases identical to TRBD1. Germline lookup yields CDR1 MNHEY and CDR2 SMNVEV (reference sequence). The CDR3 contains 13 residues. With V trimmed by 6 bases and J by 5 bases, 4 bases remained unmatched.

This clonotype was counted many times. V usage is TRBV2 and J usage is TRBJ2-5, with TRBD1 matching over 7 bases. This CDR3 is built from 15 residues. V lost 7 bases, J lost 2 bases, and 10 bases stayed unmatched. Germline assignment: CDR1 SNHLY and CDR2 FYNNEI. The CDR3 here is CASTEQGLLQETQYF. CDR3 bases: TGTGCCAGCACGGAACAGGGGTTGCTACAAGAGACCCAGTACTTC.

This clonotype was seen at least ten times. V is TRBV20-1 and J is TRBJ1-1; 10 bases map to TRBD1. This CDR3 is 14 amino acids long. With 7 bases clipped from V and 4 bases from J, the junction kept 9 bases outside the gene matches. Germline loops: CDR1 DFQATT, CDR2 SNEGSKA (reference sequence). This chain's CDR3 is CSVQTGGVSTEAFF. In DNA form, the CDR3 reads TGCAGTGTCCAGACAGGGGGCGTTTCCACTGAAGCTTTCTTT.

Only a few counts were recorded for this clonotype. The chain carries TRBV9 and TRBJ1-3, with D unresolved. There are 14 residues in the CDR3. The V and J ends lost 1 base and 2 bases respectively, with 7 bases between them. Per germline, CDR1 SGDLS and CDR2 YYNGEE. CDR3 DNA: TGTGCCAGCAGCGTAACAAGTGCTGGAAACACCATATATTTT. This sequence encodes CASSVTSAGNTIYF.

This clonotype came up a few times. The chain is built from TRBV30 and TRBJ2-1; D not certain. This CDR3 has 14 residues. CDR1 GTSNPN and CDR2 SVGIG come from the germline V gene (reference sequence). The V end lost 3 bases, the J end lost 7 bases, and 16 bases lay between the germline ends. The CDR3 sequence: CAWSEGFGPNEQFF. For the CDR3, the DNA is TGTGCCTGGAGCGAAGGCTTTGGACCGAATGAGCAGTTCTTC.

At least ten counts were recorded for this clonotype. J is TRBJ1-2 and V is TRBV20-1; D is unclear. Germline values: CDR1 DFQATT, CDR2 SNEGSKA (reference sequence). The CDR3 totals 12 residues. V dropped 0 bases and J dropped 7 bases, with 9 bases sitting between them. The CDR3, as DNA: TGCAGTGCTAGAGACCACCGGCCTGGCTACACCTTC. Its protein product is CSARDHRPGYTF.

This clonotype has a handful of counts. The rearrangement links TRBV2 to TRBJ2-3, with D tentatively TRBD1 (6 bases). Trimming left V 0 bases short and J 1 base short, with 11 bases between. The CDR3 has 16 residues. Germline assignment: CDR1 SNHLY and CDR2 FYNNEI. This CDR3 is CASSEALGGRTDTQYF. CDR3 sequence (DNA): TGTGCCAGCAGTGAAGCGCTTGGGGGCCGCACAGATACGCAGTATTTT.

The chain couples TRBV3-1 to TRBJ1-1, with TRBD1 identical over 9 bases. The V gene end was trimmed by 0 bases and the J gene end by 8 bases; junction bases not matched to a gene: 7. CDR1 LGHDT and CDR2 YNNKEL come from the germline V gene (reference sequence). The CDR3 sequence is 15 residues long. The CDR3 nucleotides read TGTGCCAGCAGCCAAGATGGGGGACAGGGTCGAGAAGCTTTCTTT. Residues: CASSQDGGQGREAFF.

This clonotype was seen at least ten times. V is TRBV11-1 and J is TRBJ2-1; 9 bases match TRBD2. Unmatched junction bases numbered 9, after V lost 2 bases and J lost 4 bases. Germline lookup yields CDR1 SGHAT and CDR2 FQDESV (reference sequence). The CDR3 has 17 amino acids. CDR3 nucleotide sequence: TGTGCCAGCAGCTTAAAGGTAGCGGGGGCGGCTTACAATGAGCAGTTCTTC. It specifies CASSLKVAGAAYNEQFF.